This T cell receptor (beta chain) is drawn from a study of cytomegalovirus exposure and HLA in healthy donors. Study information: The Caucasian-associated ancestry cluster contained 81% of the 398 genotyped donors.

The donors, nominally healthy at sampling, likely had unrecorded immune exposures. With 4 bases clipped from V and 2 bases from J, the junction kept 11 bases outside the gene matches. The germline gives CDR1 MDHEN, CDR2 SYDVKM. The CDR3 runs 17 residues. PCR employed 60 Vbeta and 13 Jbeta primers. The protocol was immunoSEQ multiplex PCR, while the TCRdb copy is restricted to in-frame clones and leaves out a portion. The sample holds roughly 180,000 clones, 77% seen once. Study outcomes and limitations: CMV serostatus was the sole immune exposure information available. By HLA locus, TCR association rates varied in a later analysis, with DRB1 showing the most and HLA-C the fewest.

To note about this clone: What it binds is not known.

The V gene is TRBV28, the J gene TRBJ1-5; 7 nucleotides line up with TRBD1. The specimen sequenced was PBMCs. The receptor was isolated from an older woman in good health and CMV-seropositive. The CDR3 protein is CASSSHTGVVGNQPQHF. CDR3 nucleotides: TGTGCCAGCAGTTCCCATACAGGGGTGGTTGGCAATCAGCCCCAGCATTTT. The whole variable domain, remainder taken from reference TRBV28 and TRBJ1-5, is DVKVTQSSRYLVKRTGEKVFLECVQDMDHENMFWYRQDPGLGLRLIYFSYDVKMKEKGDIPEGYSVSREKKERFSLILESASTNQTSMYLCASSSHTGVVGNQPQHFGDGTRLSIL.